The rows below give T cell receptor beta chains drawn from one sample of a study of shared clonotypes between healthy human individuals. Sequencing was performed with immunoSEQ multiplex PCR; in TCRdb, only in-frame clones are kept and a portion is missing. The data contain about 2 million clones, over 85% of them singletons. Sequenced: naive CD8+ T cells sorted from blood. Receptor source: a man aged 18 to 29 in good health. CDR3s include the opening cysteine and the closing phenylalanine or tryptophan. Fields, in order: V gene, clone size, J gene, D gene, CDR3 protein, CDR3 DNA. The D gene is left open where the match is weak. Clone size is shown for a subset of rows, as once, few, many or a class of expanded clone.

V: TRBV5-8
size: once
J: TRBJ2-7
D: NA
CDR3: CASSPPRGWKTYEQYF
DNA: TGTGCCAGCAGCCCCCCGCGGGGATGGAAGACCTACGAGCAGTACTTC

V: TRBV5-8
size: NA
J: TRBJ1-5
D: NA
CDR3: CASSFPPNRFGDQPQHF
DNA: TGTGCCAGCAGCTTTCCCCCCAACAGGTTCGGGGATCAGCCCCAGCATTTT

V: TRBV6-6
size: once
J: TRBJ2-5
D: NA
CDR3: CASSPDGSSETQYF
DNA: TGTGCCAGCAGTCCTGACGGATCATCAGAGACCCAGTACTTC

V: TRBV29-1
size: NA
J: TRBJ2-7
D: TRBD1
CDR3: CSVTGISDEQYF
DNA: TGCAGCGTGACAGGGATCTCTGACGAGCAGTACTTC

V: TRBV9
size: NA
J: TRBJ1-1
D: NA
CDR3: CASSLGGFTEAFF
DNA: TGTGCCTCCTCCTTGGGGGGGTTTACTGAAGCTTTCTTT

V: TRBV7-9
size: NA
J: TRBJ2-6
D: NA
CDR3: CASSSLTGANVLTF
DNA: TGTGCCAGCAGCTCCTTAACTGGGGCCAACGTCCTGACTTTC

V: TRBV28
size: NA
J: TRBJ1-1
D: TRBD1
CDR3: CASTLGTGWNTEAFF
DNA: TGTGCCAGCACCCTAGGGACAGGGTGGAACACTGAAGCTTTCTTT

V: TRBV2
size: NA
J: TRBJ1-1
D: TRBD1
CDR3: CASSDPRDRGRSTEAFF
DNA: TGTGCCAGCAGTGACCCCCGGGACAGGGGGCGCAGCACTGAAGCTTTCTTT

V: TRBV5-6
size: NA
J: TRBJ1-5
D: NA
CDR3: CASSFGTLNQPQHF
DNA: TGTGCCAGCAGCTTCGGGACACTCAATCAGCCCCAGCATTTT

V: TRBV9
size: NA
J: TRBJ2-7
D: TRBD2
CDR3: CASSVATSGSPYEQYF
DNA: TGTGCCAGCAGCGTAGCTACAAGCGGGAGTCCCTACGAGCAGTACTTC

V: TRBV6-4
size: NA
J: TRBJ2-5
D: TRBD1
CDR3: CASQPGQGKTQYF
DNA: TGTGCCAGCCAGCCGGGACAGGGCAAGACCCAGTACTTC

V: TRBV5-1
size: NA
J: TRBJ2-5
D: NA
CDR3: CASSPNFGYQETQYF
DNA: TGCGCCAGCAGCCCGAACTTTGGGTACCAAGAGACCCAGTACTTC

V: TRBV10-1
size: NA
J: TRBJ1-1
D: TRBD1
CDR3: CASRGDSRAFF
DNA: TGCGCCAGCAGGGGGGACAGTCGAGCTTTCTTT

V: TRBV27
size: NA
J: TRBJ2-5
D: NA
CDR3: CASSPTPPGSETQYF
DNA: TGTGCCAGCAGTCCGACACCCCCAGGGTCAGAGACCCAGTACTTC

V: TRBV10-2
size: NA
J: TRBJ2-7
D: TRBD1
CDR3: CASSDPGQGLYEQYF
DNA: TGCGCCAGCAGTGACCCGGGACAGGGACTCTACGAGCAGTACTTC

V: TRBV13
size: NA
J: TRBJ2-7
D: NA
CDR3: CASSLGLGSEQYF
DNA: TGTGCCAGCAGCTTAGGCCTGGGGTCGGAGCAGTACTTC

V: TRBV7-9
size: NA
J: TRBJ1-5
D: NA
CDR3: CASSKGVGQPQHF
DNA: TGTGCCAGCAGCAAGGGGGTTGGACAGCCCCAGCATTTT

V: TRBV11-2
size: NA
J: TRBJ1-5
D: NA
CDR3: CASSLAAGDLDGNQPQHF
DNA: TGTGCCAGCAGCTTAGCGGCAGGGGACTTGGACGGCAATCAGCCCCAGCATTTT

V: TRBV6-5
size: once
J: TRBJ2-1
D: TRBD2
CDR3: CASSPGTSGSGQFF
DNA: TGTGCCAGCAGCCCCGGGACTAGCGGGAGTGGACAGTTCTTC

V: TRBV5-1
size: NA
J: TRBJ1-1
D: NA
CDR3: CASSAGSNTEAFF
DNA: TGCGCCAGCAGCGCCGGGAGTAACACTGAAGCTTTCTTT

V: TRBV4-1
size: NA
J: TRBJ2-3
D: TRBD1
CDR3: CASSQVQGVDTQYF
DNA: TGCGCCAGCAGCCAAGTACAGGGGGTAGATACGCAGTATTTT

V: TRBV27
size: NA
J: TRBJ2-7
D: NA
CDR3: CASSTITGTTYEQYF
DNA: TGTGCCAGCAGTACAATAACAGGTACGACCTACGAGCAGTACTTC

V: TRBV27
size: NA
J: TRBJ1-5
D: NA
CDR3: CASSSRQGNQPQHF
DNA: TGTGCCAGCAGTTCTCGACAAGGTAATCAGCCCCAGCATTTT

V: TRBV28
size: NA
J: TRBJ1-2
D: NA
CDR3: CASRTDRHYGYTF
DNA: TGTGCCAGCAGAACCGACAGGCACTATGGCTACACCTTC

V: TRBV6-5
size: NA
J: TRBJ2-1
D: NA
CDR3: CASSSTSELRGNEQFF
DNA: TGTGCCAGCAGTTCGACCTCTGAGTTGCGAGGCAATGAGCAGTTCTTC

V: TRBV28
size: NA
J: TRBJ1-1
D: TRBD1
CDR3: CASSSVFGTGKNTEAFF
DNA: TGTGCCAGCAGTTCCGTTTTTGGGACAGGGAAGAACACTGAAGCTTTCTTT

V: TRBV30
size: NA
J: TRBJ2-5
D: NA
CDR3: CAWSGRRGETQYF
DNA: TGTGCCTGGTCCGGACGGAGGGGAGAGACCCAGTACTTC

V: TRBV13
size: NA
J: TRBJ2-3
D: NA
CDR3: CASRPTSTDTQYF
DNA: TGTGCCAGCAGACCTACCAGCACAGATACGCAGTATTTT

V: TRBV25-1
size: NA
J: TRBJ2-7
D: NA
CDR3: CASSHGGYEQYF
DNA: TGTGCCAGCAGTCATGGGGGCTACGAGCAGTACTTC

V: TRBV13
size: NA
J: TRBJ1-1
D: TRBD1
CDR3: CASSARGRTEAFF
DNA: TGTGCCAGCAGCGCCAGGGGGCGCACTGAAGCTTTCTTT

V: TRBV11-2
size: once
J: TRBJ2-1
D: NA
CDR3: CASSSLTVYNEQFF
DNA: TGTGCCAGCAGCTCCCTGACCGTGTACAATGAGCAGTTCTTC

V: TRBV5-4
size: NA
J: TRBJ2-7
D: NA
CDR3: CASSLDVTEQYF
DNA: TGTGCCAGCAGCTTGGACGTTACCGAGCAGTACTTC

V: TRBV10-2
size: NA
J: TRBJ2-7
D: TRBD2
CDR3: CASRIAGGSNEQYF
DNA: TGCGCCAGCAGAATAGCGGGAGGGTCCAACGAGCAGTACTTC

V: TRBV28
size: NA
J: TRBJ2-7
D: TRBD1
CDR3: CASRTRDSRPSRRVEQYF
DNA: TGTGCCAGCAGGACACGGGACAGCCGCCCCTCGAGGCGTGTGGAGCAGTACTTC

V: TRBV25-1
size: NA
J: TRBJ1-1
D: NA
CDR3: CASSEFWNTEAFF
DNA: TGTGCCAGCAGTGAATTTTGGAACACTGAAGCTTTCTTT

V: TRBV2
size: NA
J: TRBJ2-5
D: NA
CDR3: CASSEVGGKETQYF
DNA: TGTGCCAGCAGTGAAGTCGGCGGGAAGGAGACCCAGTACTTC

V: TRBV18
size: NA
J: TRBJ2-7
D: TRBD1
CDR3: CASSPPVGQGARPYEQYF
DNA: TGTGCCAGCTCACCACCTGTAGGACAGGGGGCCCGTCCCTACGAGCAGTACTTC

V: TRBV13
size: NA
J: TRBJ2-7
D: NA
CDR3: CASSLFGVRGEQYF
DNA: TGTGCCAGCAGCTTATTTGGGGTACGTGGCGAGCAGTACTTC

V: TRBV9
size: NA
J: TRBJ2-7
D: TRBD2
CDR3: CASSVTSSFYEQYF
DNA: TGTGCCAGCAGCGTGACTAGCAGCTTCTACGAGCAGTACTTC

V: TRBV13
size: few
J: TRBJ2-2
D: NA
CDR3: CASSWESGELFF
DNA: TGTGCCAGCAGCTGGGAGTCCGGGGAGCTGTTTTTT

V: TRBV28
size: NA
J: TRBJ2-3
D: NA
CDR3: CASIPWGQNTDTQYF
DNA: TGTGCCAGCATCCCATGGGGGCAAAACACAGATACGCAGTATTTT

V: TRBV27
size: once
J: TRBJ2-7
D: TRBD1
CDR3: CASLPSPGQYYEQYF
DNA: TGTGCCAGCTTACCAAGCCCGGGACAGTACTACGAGCAGTACTTC

V: TRBV7-2
size: NA
J: TRBJ2-7
D: NA
CDR3: CASGLKDYYEQYF
DNA: TGTGCGTCGGGTCTGAAGGACTACTACGAGCAGTACTTC

V: TRBV10-2
size: NA
J: TRBJ2-5
D: NA
CDR3: CASSEEVVETQYF
DNA: TGCGCCAGCAGTGAGGAGGTAGTAGAGACCCAGTACTTC

V: TRBV14
size: NA
J: TRBJ2-5
D: TRBD2
CDR3: CASSQEGGTTRSEETQYF
DNA: TGTGCCAGCAGCCAAGAGGGGGGGACTACAAGGTCGGAGGAGACCCAGTACTTC

V: TRBV13
size: NA
J: TRBJ1-1
D: NA
CDR3: CASSLEAGGGAFF
DNA: TGTGCCAGCAGCCTCGAGGCCGGAGGGGGAGCTTTCTTT

V: TRBV4-1
size: NA
J: TRBJ2-7
D: NA
CDR3: CASSQDIGIGTYEQYF
DNA: TGCGCCAGCAGCCAAGATATAGGGATCGGAACCTACGAGCAGTACTTC

V: TRBV13
size: once
J: TRBJ2-7
D: NA
CDR3: CASSVRSQGLAEEQYF
DNA: TGTGCCAGCAGCGTCCGATCACAGGGCCTGGCGGAGGAGCAGTACTTC

V: TRBV6-7
size: NA
J: TRBJ1-5
D: NA
CDR3: CARSPGCRINQPQHF
DNA: TGTGCCAGGAGCCCGGGATGCCGGATCAATCAGCCCCAGCATTTT

V: TRBV30
size: NA
J: TRBJ1-1
D: NA
CDR3: CAWSLDSSNTEAFF
DNA: TGTGCCTGGAGTCTGGACAGTAGTAACACTGAAGCTTTCTTT

V: TRBV16
size: NA
J: TRBJ1-5
D: NA
CDR3: CASSHSVGDSNQPQHF
DNA: TGTGCCAGCAGCCACTCGGTGGGGGATAGCAATCAGCCCCAGCATTTT

V: TRBV2
size: NA
J: TRBJ2-5
D: NA
CDR3: CASSAGAGAIQETQYF
DNA: TGTGCCAGCAGTGCCGGGGCAGGGGCGATTCAAGAGACCCAGTACTTC